This T cell receptor beta chain was obtained from a study of sequential checkpoint blockade in melanoma. Study-level background: Arm A got nivolumab then ipilimumab; arm B the reverse, 1:1.

The V gene's germline CDR1 is MDHEN and CDR2 SYDVKM. With V trimmed by 6 bases and J by 0 bases, 3 bases remained unmatched. CDR3 length: 15 residues. This clone is large in the sample. Described treatment: randomized to nivolumab then ipilimumab (arm A) or the reverse (arm B). DNA-damaging chemotherapy had not been given to any patient beforehand. TCRdb keeps only in-frame clones here, not all; method: immunoSEQ multiplex PCR. The table shows 2,500 to 3,500 clones, with roughly 20% occurring only once. The chain uses TRBV28 and TRBJ1-3; 9 bases match TRBD1. The TCR originated in a human donor with melanoma. The source was tumor tissue (inferred from file names), collected from a patient given nivolumab and ipilimumab in sequence. The CDR3 DNA sequence: TGTGCCAGCAGAGGACAGGGGCGCTCTGGAAACACCATATATTTT. The encoded protein is CASRGQGRSGNTIYF.